A single sample is the source of the 2 T cell receptor beta chains below, sequenced in a study of cytomegalovirus exposure and HLA in healthy donors. Both 60 Vbeta primers and 13 Jbeta primers went into the PCR. TCRdb's copy holds only in-frame clones and misses some; the assay was immunoSEQ multiplex PCR. Of around 100,000 clones listed, about 74% are singletons. Sequenced material: PBMCs. These receptor sequences come from a young woman in good health and CMV-seropositive.

This clone occurred once. V and J are TRBV19 and TRBJ2-2, with a weak D call TRBD1 (6 bases). Germline-derived CDR1 and CDR2 are LNHDA and SQIVND (reference sequence). There are 14 residues in the CDR3. V lost 9 bases, J lost 0 bases, and 11 bases lay in between. This CDR3 reads CASRTGTNTGELFF. As DNA, the CDR3 is TGTGCCAGCCGTACAGGGACGAACACCGGGGAGCTGTTTTTT.

The chain is built from TRBV30 and TRBJ2-7; D might be TRBD1 (5 bases). Trimming removed 0 bases at V and 3 bases at J, with 12 bases between. In germline, CDR1 is GTSNPN, CDR2 SVGIG (reference sequence). The CDR3 has 14 amino acids. CDR3 DNA: TGTGCCTGGAGTGTACCGGACATTAACTACGAGCAGTACTTC. This codes for CAWSVPDINYEQYF.